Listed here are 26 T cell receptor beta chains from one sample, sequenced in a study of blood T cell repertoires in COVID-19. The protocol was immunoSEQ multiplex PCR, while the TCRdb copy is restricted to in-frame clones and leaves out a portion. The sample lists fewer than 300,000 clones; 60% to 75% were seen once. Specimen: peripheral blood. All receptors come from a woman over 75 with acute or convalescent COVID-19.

This chain's CDR3 is CASSLALGGSGTDTQYF. The CDR3 region has the DNA TGTGCCAGCAGCTTAGCGTTAGGGGGCTCTGGCACAGATACGCAGTATTTT. V is TRBV5-8 and J is TRBJ2-3; 7 bases are a match to TRBD1. The trim removed 2 bases at V and 1 base at J, leaving 10 bases unmatched. Germline V gene sequence: CDR1 SGHTS, CDR2 YDEGEE. The CDR3 is made up of 17 amino acids.

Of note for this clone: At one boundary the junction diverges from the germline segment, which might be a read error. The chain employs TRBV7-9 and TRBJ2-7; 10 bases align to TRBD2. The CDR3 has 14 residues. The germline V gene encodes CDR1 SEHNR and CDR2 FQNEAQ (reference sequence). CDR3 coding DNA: TGTGCCAGCAGCCTAGCGGGAGCTACCTACGAGCAGTACTTC. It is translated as CASSLAGATYEQYF.

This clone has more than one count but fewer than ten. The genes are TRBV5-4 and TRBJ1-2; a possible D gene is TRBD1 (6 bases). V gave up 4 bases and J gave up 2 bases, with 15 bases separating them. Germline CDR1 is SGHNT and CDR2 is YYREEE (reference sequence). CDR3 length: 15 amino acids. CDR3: CASSPGQSTNYGYTF. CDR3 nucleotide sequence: TGTGCCAGCAGCCCAGGACAGTCTACAAACTATGGCTACACCTTC.

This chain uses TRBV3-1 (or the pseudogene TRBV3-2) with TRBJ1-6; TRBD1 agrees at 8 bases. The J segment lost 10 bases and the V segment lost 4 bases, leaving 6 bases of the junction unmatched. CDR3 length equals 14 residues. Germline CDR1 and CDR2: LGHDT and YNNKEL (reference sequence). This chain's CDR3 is CASSPGTGWSPLHF. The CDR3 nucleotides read TGTGCCAGCAGCCCCGGGACAGGTTGGTCACCCCTCCACTTT.

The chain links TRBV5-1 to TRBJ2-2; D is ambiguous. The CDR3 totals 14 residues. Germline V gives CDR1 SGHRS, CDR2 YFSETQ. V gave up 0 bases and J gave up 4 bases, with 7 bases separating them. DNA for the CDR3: TGCGCCAGCAGCTTGGGGGCGTCCACCGGGGAGCTGTTTTTT. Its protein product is CASSLGASTGELFF.

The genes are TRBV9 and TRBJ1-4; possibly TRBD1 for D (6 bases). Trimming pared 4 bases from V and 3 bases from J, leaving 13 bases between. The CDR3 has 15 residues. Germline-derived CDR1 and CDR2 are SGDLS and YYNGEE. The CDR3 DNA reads TGTGCCAGCAGCTCCAGAGGGGGGGCTAATGAAAAACTGTTTTTT. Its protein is CASSSRGGANEKLFF.

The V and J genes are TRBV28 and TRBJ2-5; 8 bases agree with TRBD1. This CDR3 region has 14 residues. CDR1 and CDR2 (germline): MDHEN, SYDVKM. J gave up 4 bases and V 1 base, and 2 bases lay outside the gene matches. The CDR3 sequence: CASSLSGGTETQYF. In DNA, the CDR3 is TGTGCCAGCAGTTTATCAGGGGGCACAGAGACCCAGTACTTC.

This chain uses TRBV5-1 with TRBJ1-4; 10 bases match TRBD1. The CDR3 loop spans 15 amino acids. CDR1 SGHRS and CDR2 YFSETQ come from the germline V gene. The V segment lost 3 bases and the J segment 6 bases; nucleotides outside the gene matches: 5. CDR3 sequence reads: CASSWAGTGDEKLFF. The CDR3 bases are TGCGCCAGCAGCTGGGCCGGGACAGGGGATGAAAAACTGTTTTTT.

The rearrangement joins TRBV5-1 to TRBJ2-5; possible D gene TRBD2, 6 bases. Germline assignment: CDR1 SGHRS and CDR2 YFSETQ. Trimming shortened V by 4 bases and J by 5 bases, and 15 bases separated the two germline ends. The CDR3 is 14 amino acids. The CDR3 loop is CASSPRGVRETQYF. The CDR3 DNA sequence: TGCGCCAGCAGCCCGCGCGGGGTTCGGGAGACCCAGTACTTC.

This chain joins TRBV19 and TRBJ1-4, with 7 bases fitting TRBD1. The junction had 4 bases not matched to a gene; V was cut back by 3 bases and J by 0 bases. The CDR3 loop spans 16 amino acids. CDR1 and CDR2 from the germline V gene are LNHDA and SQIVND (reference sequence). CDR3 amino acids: CASSMGTVPTNEKLFF. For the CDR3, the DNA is TGTGCCAGTAGTATGGGGACAGTACCAACTAATGAAAAACTGTTTTTT.

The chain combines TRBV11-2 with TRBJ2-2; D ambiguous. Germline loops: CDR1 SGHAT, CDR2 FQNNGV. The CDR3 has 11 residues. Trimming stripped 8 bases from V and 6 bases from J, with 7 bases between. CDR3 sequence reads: CASGHSGELFF. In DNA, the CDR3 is TGTGCCAGCGGCCATTCCGGGGAGCTGTTTTTT.

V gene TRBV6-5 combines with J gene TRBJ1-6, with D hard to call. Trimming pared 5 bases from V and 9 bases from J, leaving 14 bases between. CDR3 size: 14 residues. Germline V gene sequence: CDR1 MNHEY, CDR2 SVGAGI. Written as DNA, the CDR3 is TGTGCCAGCAGTATAACTGTCCTCGGTTCACCCCTCCACTTT. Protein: CASSITVLGSPLHF.

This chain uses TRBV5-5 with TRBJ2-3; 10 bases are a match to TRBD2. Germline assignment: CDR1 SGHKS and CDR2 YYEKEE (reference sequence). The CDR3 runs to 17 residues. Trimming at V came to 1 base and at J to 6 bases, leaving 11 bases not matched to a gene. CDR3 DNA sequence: TGTGCCAGCAGCTTGTTGTCTAGCGGGAGTACTGCCGATACGCAGTATTTT. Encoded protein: CASSLLSSGSTADTQYF.

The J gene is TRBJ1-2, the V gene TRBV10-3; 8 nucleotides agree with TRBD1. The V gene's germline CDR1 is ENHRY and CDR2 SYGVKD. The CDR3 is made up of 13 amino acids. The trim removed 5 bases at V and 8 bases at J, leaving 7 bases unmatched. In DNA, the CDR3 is TGTGCCATCAGTCCGGGACAGGAAGGGGGCTACACCTTC. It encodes CAISPGQEGGYTF.

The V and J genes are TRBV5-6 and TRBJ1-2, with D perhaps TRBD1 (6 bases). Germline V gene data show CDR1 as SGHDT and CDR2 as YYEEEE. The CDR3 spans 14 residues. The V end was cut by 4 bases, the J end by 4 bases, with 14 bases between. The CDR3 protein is CASSLAQGTYGYTF. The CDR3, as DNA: TGTGCCAGCAGCCTGGCGCAGGGGACCTATGGCTACACCTTC.

The CDR3 protein is CASSLQGEAGTIYF. The CDR3 DNA reads TGCGCCAGCAGCTTACAGGGGGAAGCGGGCACCATATATTTT. The gene calls are TRBV5-1 and TRBJ1-3, with 8 bases matching TRBD1. Germline CDR1 is SGHRS and CDR2 is YFSETQ. There are 14 residues in the CDR3. The V segment lost 2 bases and the J segment 9 bases; nucleotides outside the gene matches: 7.

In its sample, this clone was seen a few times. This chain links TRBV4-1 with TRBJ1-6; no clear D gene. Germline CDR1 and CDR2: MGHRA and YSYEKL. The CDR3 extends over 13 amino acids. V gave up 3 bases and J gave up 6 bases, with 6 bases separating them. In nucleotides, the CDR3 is TGCGCCAGCAGCCAGAGCTTTAATTCACCCCTCCACTTT. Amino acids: CASSQSFNSPLHF.

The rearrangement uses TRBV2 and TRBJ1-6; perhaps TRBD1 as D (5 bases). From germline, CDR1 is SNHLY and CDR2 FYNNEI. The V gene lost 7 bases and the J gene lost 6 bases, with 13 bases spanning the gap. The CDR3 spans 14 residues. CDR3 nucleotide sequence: TGTGCCAGCAACTGGGGGGGTAGTAATTCACCCCTCCACTTT. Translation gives CASNWGGSNSPLHF.

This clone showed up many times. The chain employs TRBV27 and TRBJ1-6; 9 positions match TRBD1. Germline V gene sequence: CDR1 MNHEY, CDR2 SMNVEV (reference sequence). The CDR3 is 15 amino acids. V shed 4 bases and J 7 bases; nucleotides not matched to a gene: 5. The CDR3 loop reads CASSWGQGLNSPLHF. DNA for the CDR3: TGTGCCAGCAGTTGGGGACAGGGTCTGAATTCACCCCTCCACTTT.

The CDR3 sequence: CASSRGQGNTGELFF. DNA of the CDR3: TGTGCCAGCTCAAGGGGACAGGGGAACACCGGGGAGCTGTTTTTT. The chain recombines TRBV18 with TRBJ2-2; 9 nucleotides agree with TRBD1. Germline V gene sequence: CDR1 KGHSH, CDR2 LQKENI. The ends lost 5 bases at V and 1 base at J; junction bases unmatched: 2. The CDR3 is 15 residues long.

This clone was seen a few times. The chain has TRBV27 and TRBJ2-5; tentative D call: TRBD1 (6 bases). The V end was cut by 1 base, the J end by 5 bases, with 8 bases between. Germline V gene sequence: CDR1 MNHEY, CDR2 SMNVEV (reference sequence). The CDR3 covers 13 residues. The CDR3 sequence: CASSLFRGETQYF. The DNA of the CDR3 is TGTGCCAGCAGTTTATTCAGGGGCGAGACCCAGTACTTC.

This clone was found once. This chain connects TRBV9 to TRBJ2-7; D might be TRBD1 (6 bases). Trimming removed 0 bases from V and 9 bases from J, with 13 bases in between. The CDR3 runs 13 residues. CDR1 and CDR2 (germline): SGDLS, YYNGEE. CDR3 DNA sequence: TGTGCCAGCAGCGTAGGTGAGACAGGAGTGCAGTACTTC. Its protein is CASSVGETGVQYF.

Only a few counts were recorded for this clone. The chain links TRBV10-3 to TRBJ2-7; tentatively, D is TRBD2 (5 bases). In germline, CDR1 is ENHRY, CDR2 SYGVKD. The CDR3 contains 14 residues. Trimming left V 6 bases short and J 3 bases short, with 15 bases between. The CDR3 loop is CAIRDTSEGYEQYF. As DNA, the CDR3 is TGTGCCATCAGGGATACTAGTGAGGGCTACGAGCAGTACTTC.

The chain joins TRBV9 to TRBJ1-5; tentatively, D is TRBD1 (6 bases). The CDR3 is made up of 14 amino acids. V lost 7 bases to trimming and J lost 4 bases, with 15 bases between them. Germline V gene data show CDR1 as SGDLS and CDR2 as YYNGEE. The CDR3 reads CASSQGQTNQPQHF. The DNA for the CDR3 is TGTGCCAGCTCGCAGGGGCAGACAAATCAGCCCCAGCATTTT. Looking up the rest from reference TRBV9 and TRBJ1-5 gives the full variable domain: DSGVTQTPKHLITATGQRVTLRCSPRSGDLSVYWYQQSLDQGLQFLIQYYNGEERAKGNILERFSAQQFPDLHSELNLSSLELGDSALYFCASSQGQTNQPQHFGDGTRLSIL.

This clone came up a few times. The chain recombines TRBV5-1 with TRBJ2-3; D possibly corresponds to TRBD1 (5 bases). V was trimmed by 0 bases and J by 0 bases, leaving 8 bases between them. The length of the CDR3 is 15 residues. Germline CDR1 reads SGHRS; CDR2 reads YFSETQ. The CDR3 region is CASSLGGWSTDTQYF. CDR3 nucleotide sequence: TGCGCCAGCAGCTTGGGGGGCTGGAGCACAGATACGCAGTATTTT. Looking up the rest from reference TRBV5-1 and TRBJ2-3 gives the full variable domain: KAGVTQTPRYLIKTRGQQVTLSCSPISGHRSVSWYQQTPGQGLQFLFEYFSETQRNKGNFPGRFSGRQFSNSRSEMNVSTLELGDSALYLCASSLGGWSTDTQYFGPGTRLTVL.

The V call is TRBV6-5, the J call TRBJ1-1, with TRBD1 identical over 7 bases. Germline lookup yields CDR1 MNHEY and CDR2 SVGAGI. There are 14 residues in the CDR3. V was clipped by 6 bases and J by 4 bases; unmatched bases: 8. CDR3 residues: CASRTDRVATEAFF. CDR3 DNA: TGTGCCAGCAGGACTGACAGGGTGGCCACTGAAGCTTTCTTT.